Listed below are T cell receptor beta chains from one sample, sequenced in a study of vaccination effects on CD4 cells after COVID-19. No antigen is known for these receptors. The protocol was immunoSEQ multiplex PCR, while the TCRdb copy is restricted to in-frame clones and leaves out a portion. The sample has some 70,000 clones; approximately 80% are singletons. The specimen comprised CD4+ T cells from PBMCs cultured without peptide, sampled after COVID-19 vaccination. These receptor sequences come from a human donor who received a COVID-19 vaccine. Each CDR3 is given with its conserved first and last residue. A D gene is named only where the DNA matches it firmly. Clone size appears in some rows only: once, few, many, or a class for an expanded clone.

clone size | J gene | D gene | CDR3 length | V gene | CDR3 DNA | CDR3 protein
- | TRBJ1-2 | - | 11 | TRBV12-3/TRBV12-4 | TGTGCCAGCAGACGCGGGGGGGGCTACACCTTC | CASRRGGGYTF
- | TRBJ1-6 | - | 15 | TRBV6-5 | TGTGCCAGCATGGGGGCAGGGCAATTACGGTCACCCCTCCACTTT | CASMGAGQLRSPLHF
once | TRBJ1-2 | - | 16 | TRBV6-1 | TGTGCCAGCAGTGAAGCGGGGATGAGGGATAACTATGGCTACACCTTC | CASSEAGMRDNYGYTF
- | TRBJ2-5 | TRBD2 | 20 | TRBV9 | TGTGCCAGCAGCCCCCGACCCAGGACTAGCGGGGGGCCTTACCAAGAGACCCAGTACTTC | CASSPRPRTSGGPYQETQYF
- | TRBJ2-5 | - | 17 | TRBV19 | TGTGCCAGTAGTATGGGGTTGGACAGCTCATTACAAGAGACCCAGTACTTC | CASSMGLDSSLQETQYF
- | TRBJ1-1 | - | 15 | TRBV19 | TGTGCCAGTATTGAAGTCGACGGACTGAACACTGAAGCTTTCTTT | CASIEVDGLNTEAFF
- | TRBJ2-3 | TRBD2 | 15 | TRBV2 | TGTGCCAGCCGCCCCGGGGCGGGGGGGAGAGATACGCAGTATTTT | CASRPGAGGRDTQYF
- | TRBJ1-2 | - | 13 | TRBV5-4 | TGTGCCAGCAGCTTGGGACTGGGGTATGGCTACACCTTC | CASSLGLGYGYTF
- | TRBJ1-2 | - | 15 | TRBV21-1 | TGTGCCAGCAGCAAAGAACCAGGGCTAAGATATGGCTACACCTTC | CASSKEPGLRYGYTF
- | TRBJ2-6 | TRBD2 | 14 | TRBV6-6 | TGTGCCAGCAGAGCGGGGAACGGGGCCAACGTCCTGACTTTC | CASRAGNGANVLTF
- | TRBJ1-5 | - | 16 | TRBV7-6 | TGTGCCAGCAGCCCAGGGCCCGCCGGGGGCAATCAGCCCCAGCATTTT | CASSPGPAGGNQPQHF
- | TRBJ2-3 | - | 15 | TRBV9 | TGTGCCAGCAGCGTAGTGGGGGGTTGGACAGATACGCAGTATTTT | CASSVVGGWTDTQYF
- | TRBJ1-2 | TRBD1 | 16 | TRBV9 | TGTGCCAGCAGCGGGGGACAGGGGGCCTCAAACTATGGCTACACCTTC | CASSGGQGASNYGYTF
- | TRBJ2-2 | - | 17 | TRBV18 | TGTGCCAGCTCACCACCGGCAGGATCCCCGAACACCGGGGAGCTGTTTTTT | CASSPPAGSPNTGELFF
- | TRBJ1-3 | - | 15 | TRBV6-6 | TGTGCCAGCAGCCCCCACAGGGACTCTGGAAACACCATATATTTT | CASSPHRDSGNTIYF
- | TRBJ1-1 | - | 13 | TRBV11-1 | TGTGCCAGCAGCTTGGGGCTGAACACTGAAGCTTTCTTT | CASSLGLNTEAFF
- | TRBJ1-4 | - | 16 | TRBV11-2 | TGTGCCAGCAGCTTCCAAAGGGGGGCCCTCAATGAAAAACTGTTTTTT | CASSFQRGALNEKLFF
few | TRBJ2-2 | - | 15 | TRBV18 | TGTGCCAGCTCACCTGGACTACGCAACACCGGGGAGCTGTTTTTT | CASSPGLRNTGELFF
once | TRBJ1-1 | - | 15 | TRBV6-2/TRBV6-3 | TGTGCCAGCAGTTACTCCACCAGGGTTGGGACTGAAGCTTTCTTT | CASSYSTRVGTEAFF
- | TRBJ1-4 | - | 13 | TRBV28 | TGTGCCAGTACTTTCGGGGATGCTGAAAAACTGTTTTTT | CASTFGDAEKLFF
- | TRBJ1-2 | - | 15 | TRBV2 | TGTGCCAGACGCATAATCGGAAGACCAACTCTTGGCTACACCTTC | CARRIIGRPTLGYTF
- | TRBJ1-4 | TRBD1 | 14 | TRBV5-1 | TGCGCCAGCAGCTTGGCGGGACAGGAGGAAAAACTGTTTTTT | CASSLAGQEEKLFF
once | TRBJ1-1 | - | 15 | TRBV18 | TGTGCCAGCTCACCGTACGGGGGCGAAAACACTGAAGCTTTCTTT | CASSPYGGENTEAFF
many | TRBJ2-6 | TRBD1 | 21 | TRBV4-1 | TGCGCCAGCAGCGCCAGATCCATGACAGGGTTACTATCCTCTGGGGCCAACGTCCTGACTTTC | CASSARSMTGLLSSGANVLTF
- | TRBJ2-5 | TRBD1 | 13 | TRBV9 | TGTGCCAGTAACCGGGACAGGGAAGAGACCCAGTACTTC | CASNRDREETQYF
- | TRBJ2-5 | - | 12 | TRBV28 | TGTGCCAGCAGTTTAAATCGACAGACCCAGTACTTC | CASSLNRQTQYF
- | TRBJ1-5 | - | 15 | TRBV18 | TGTGCCAGCTCACCAACGGACGGAAGCAATCAGCCCCAGCATTTT | CASSPTDGSNQPQHF
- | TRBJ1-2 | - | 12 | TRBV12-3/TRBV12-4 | TGTGCCAGCAGTCAGGCCTACTATGGCTACACCTTC | CASSQAYYGYTF
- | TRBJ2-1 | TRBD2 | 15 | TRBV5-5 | TGTGCCAGCAGCTTGGGGCCGGGAGGAATTTCCTGGCAGTTCTTC | CASSLGPGGISWQFF
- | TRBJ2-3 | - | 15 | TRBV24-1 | TGTGCCATAAACCAGGGGAATGAGGCTACAGATACGCAGTATTTT | CAINQGNEATDTQYF
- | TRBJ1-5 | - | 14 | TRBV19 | TGTGCCAGTAGCTATATTATTAGCAATCAGCCCCAGCATTTT | CASSYIISNQPQHF
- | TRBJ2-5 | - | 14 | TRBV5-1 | TGCGCCAGCACACTGATTCTGTCGGGAGAGACCCAGTACTTC | CASTLILSGETQYF
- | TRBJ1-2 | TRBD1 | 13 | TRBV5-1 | TGCGCCAGCAGCTCGACAGGGGGCTGGGGCTACACCTTC | CASSSTGGWGYTF
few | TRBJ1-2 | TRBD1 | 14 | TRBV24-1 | TGTGCCCCACGGACAGGACAGGGGTCCGATGGCTACACCTTC | CAPRTGQGSDGYTF
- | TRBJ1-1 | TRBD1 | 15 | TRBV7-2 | TGTGCCAGCAGCCGGGACAGATTAATGAACACTGAAGCTTTCTTT | CASSRDRLMNTEAFF
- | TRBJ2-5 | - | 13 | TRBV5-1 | TGCGCCACCCGGACCCTCGGGGCGGAGACCCAGTACTTC | CATRTLGAETQYF
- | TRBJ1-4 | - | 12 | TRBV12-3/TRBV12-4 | TGTGCCAGCAGTGTGGGACGAGAAAAACTGTTTTTT | CASSVGREKLFF
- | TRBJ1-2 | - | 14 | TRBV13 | TGTGCCAGCAGCCGAGGACGGGAGAACTATGGCTACACCTTC | CASSRGRENYGYTF
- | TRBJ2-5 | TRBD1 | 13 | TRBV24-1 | TGTGCCACCAGTGATCGGGACAGGGAGACCCAGTACTTC | CATSDRDRETQYF
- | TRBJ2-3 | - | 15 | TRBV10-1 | TGCGCCAGCAGTCGTACCGGGGGTAGAGCAGATACGCAGTATTTT | CASSRTGGRADTQYF
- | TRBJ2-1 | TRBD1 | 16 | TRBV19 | TGTGCCAGTAGTATCTCCGGGACAGGCTCCTACAATGAGCAGTTCTTC | CASSISGTGSYNEQFF